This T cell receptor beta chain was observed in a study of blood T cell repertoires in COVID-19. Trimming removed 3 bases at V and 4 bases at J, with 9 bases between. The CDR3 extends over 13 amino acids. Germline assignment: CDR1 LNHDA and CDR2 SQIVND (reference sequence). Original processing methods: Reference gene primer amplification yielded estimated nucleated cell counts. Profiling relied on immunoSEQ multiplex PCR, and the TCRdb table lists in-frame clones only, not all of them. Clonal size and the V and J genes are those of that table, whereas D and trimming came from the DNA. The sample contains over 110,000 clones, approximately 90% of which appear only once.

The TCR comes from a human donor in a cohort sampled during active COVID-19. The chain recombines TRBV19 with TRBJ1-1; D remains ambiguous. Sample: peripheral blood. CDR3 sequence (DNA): TGTGCCAGTAGTATGTCTGGGAGCACTGAAGCTTTCTTT. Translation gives CASSMSGSTEAFF.